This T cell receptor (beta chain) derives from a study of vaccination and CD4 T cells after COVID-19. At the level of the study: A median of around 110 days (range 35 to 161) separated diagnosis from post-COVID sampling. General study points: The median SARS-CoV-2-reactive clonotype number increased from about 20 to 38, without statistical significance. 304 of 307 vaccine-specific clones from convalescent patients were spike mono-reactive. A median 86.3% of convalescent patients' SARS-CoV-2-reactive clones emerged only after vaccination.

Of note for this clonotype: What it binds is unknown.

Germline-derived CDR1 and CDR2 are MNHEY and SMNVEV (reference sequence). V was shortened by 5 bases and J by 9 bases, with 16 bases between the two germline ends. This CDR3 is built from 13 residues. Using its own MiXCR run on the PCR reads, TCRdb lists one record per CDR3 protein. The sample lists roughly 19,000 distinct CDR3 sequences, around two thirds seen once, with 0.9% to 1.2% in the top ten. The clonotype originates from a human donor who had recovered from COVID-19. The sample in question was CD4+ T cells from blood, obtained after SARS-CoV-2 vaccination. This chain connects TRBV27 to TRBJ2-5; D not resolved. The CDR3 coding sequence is TGTGCCAGCAGTCTGATGGCCCAAGTGCCCCAGTACTTC. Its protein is CASSLMAQVPQYF.